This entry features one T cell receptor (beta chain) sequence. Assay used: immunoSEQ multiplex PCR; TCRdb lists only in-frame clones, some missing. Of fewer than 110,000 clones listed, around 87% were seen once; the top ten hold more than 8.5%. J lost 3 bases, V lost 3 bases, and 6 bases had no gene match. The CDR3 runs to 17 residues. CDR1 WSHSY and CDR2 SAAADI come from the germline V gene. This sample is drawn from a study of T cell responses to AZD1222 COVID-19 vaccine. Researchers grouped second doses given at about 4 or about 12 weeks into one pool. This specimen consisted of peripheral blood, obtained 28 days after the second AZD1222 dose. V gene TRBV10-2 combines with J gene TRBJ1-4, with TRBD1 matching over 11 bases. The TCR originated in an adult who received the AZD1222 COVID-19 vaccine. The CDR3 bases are TGCGCCAGCAGTGACCGGACAGGGGGCGGATCTAATGAAAAACTGTTTTTT. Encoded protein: CASSDRTGGGSNEKLFF.